This TCR beta chain was obtained from a study of blood T cell repertoires in COVID-19. Study as a whole: Acute-phase and convalescent COVID-19 samples originated in the United States, Italy and Spain. The analysed material was cDNA or gDNA that came from T cells, B-cell-depleted T cells, or PBMCs.

In the original analysis: Nucleated cell number was recorded as an estimate derived from reference gene primer amplification. Only in-frame clones appear in the TCRdb table, and some are missing; sequencing was by immunoSEQ multiplex PCR. That table is the source of V, J and clone size, and D and trimming were worked out from the DNA. The sample lists 210,000 or so clones; 80% to 90% were seen once. The sequenced material came from peripheral blood. The sequence was obtained from a man aged 18 to 29 with active or convalescent COVID-19.

CDR3 sequence reads: CASSGGQPYGYTF. CDR3 coding DNA: TGTGCCAGTAGTGGCGGCCAGCCTTATGGCTACACCTTC. The genes are TRBV19 and TRBJ1-2; unclear D gene. Germline assignment: CDR1 LNHDA and CDR2 SQIVND (reference sequence). V was cut by 5 bases and J by 5 bases, with 12 bases left in between. This CDR3 has 13 amino acids.